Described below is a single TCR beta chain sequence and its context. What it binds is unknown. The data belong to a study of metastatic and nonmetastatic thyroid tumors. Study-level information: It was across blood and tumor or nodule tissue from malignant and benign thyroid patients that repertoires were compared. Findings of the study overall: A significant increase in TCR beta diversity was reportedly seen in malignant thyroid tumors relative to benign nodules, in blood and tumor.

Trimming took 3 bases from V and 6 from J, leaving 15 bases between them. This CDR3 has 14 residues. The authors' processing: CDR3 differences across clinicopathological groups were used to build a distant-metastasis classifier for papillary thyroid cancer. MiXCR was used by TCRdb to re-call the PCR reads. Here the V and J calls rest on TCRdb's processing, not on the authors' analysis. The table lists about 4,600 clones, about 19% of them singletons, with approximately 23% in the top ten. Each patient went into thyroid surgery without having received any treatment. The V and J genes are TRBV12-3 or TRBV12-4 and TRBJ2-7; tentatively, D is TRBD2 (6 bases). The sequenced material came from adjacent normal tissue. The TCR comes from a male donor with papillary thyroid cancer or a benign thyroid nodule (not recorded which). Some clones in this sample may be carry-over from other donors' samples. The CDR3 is CASSLAGRSGEQYF. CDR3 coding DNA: TGTGCCAGCAGTTTGGCCGGGAGATCGGGCGAGCAGTACTTC.